This T cell receptor (beta chain) was profiled in a study of CD8 T cells in Susac syndrome. TEMRA cells underwent FACS enrichment and CD8+ and CD4+ T cells underwent negative isolation. Random hexamers were used to reverse transcribe the RNA input (about 0.5 to 1 ug). Each CDR3 protein gets one entry after TCRdb re-called the immunoSEQ multiplex PCR reads with MiXCR. The sample has about 76,000 distinct CDR3 sequences; more than 85% are singletons. Specimen: CD8+ T cells from PBMCs. This clonotype was sampled from a human donor with multiple sclerosis.

DNA of the CDR3: TGTGCCAGCAGCCCGCTCCTTGGCGGCACAGATACGCAGTATTTT. As protein: CASSPLLGGTDTQYF. The chain uses TRBV12-3 or TRBV12-4 and TRBJ2-3; no firm D call. The CDR3 is 15 amino acids. Trimming removed 6 bases at V and 1 base at J, with 14 bases between.